The clone carrying this TCR beta chain showed up just a few times. Its target is unknown. This sample is drawn from a study of human T cells and chemical hapten exposure. Overall study context: Per-sample TCR yield variation was attributed mainly to small pooled library volume differences.

Unique molecular identifiers were attached to individual cDNA molecules during library preparation. TCRdb recomputed calls from the 5' RACE reads with MiXCR, one row per CDR3 protein. The repertoire has roughly 120,000 distinct CDR3 sequences, around a fifth of them found once; the top ten carry around 3%. The CDR3 covers 13 residues. Germline V gene lookup returns CDR1 SQVTM and CDR2 ANQGSEA. Trimming took 7 bases from V and 7 from J, leaving 17 bases between them. Unfractionated whole blood was the source from which total RNA was extracted. General observations from the study: DPC sensitization produced no change in TCRs with frequency above 1 in 1000.

The sequence came from a human donor in good health. This chain connects TRBV29-1 to TRBJ2-1; tentatively, D is TRBD1 (6 bases). In DNA form, the CDR3 reads TGCAGCGCCGGACAGATCGACAAGAATGAGCAGTTCTTC. Its protein is CSAGQIDKNEQFF.